The 26 T cell receptor beta chains reported below all come from one sample, sequenced in a study of control samples from healthy donors and cancer patients. The data were produced by immunoSEQ multiplex PCR, yet TCRdb's version contains in-frame clones alone and is incomplete. The data show about 13,000 clones, over 70% seen once. Input material: formalin-fixed, paraffin-embedded tissue. These receptors came from a male donor with melanoma.

This chain connects TRBV7-2 to TRBJ1-1; D may be TRBD1 (6 bases). The germline V gene has CDR1 SGHTA and CDR2 FQGNSA. This CDR3 is 14 amino acids long. The germline V and J ends were trimmed by 6 bases and 4 bases, with 15 bases remaining between them. CDR3 DNA sequence: TGTGCCAGCAGGCCACAGGGCGGGAGCACTGAAGCTTTCTTT. The encoded protein is CASRPQGGSTEAFF.

The chain recombines TRBV6-6 with TRBJ1-4; perhaps TRBD1 as D (6 bases). This CDR3 region has 14 residues. CDR1 and CDR2 (germline): MNHNY, SVGAGI (reference sequence). Between the trimmed V and J ends, which lost 7 bases and 10 bases, there was a span of 19 bases. As DNA, the CDR3 is TGTGCCAGCATGATACTTGGGGTCAGGGGAAAACTGTTTTTT. This sequence encodes CASMILGVRGKLFF.

The V gene is TRBV7-7, the J gene TRBJ2-2; D gene uncertain. The germline gives CDR1 SSHAT, CDR2 FNYEAQ (reference sequence). The CDR3 runs to 14 residues. V was pared by 1 base and J by 2 bases, with 5 bases between. CDR3 DNA sequence: TGTGCCAGCAGCTTAGACAGAAACACCGGGGAGCTGTTTTTT. Protein: CASSLDRNTGELFF.

The chain is built from TRBV11-2 and TRBJ1-4; D call uncertain. V was trimmed by 1 base and J by 7 bases, leaving 13 bases between them. Germline loops: CDR1 SGHAT, CDR2 FQNNGV. This CDR3 has 15 amino acids. Written as DNA, the CDR3 is TGTGCCAGCAGCTTAGGCCGGACGGGGTTTGAAAAACTGTTTTTT. Amino acids: CASSLGRTGFEKLFF. The variable domain in full, with the rest retrieved from reference TRBV11-2 and TRBJ1-4, is EAGVAQSPRYKIIEKRQSVAFWCNPISGHATLYWYQQILGQGPKLLIQFQNNGVVDDSQLPKDRFSAERLKGVDSTLKIQPAKLEDSAVYLCASSLGRTGFEKLFFGSGTQLSVL.

The rearrangement uses TRBV6-6 and TRBJ2-7; D is possibly TRBD2 (6 bases). Looked up from germline, CDR1 is MNHNY and CDR2 is SVGAGI (reference sequence). The CDR3 spans 13 residues. V lost 7 bases, J lost 2 bases, and 12 bases lay in between. This chain's CDR3 is CASTPGVTYEQYF. The CDR3 region has the DNA TGTGCCAGCACTCCGGGGGTCACCTACGAGCAGTACTTC.

This clone was seen a few times. The chain recombines TRBV6-5 with TRBJ2-5; D ambiguous. The V end lost 6 bases, the J end lost 5 bases, and 13 bases lay between the germline ends. The CDR3 loop spans 13 amino acids. Germline lookup yields CDR1 MNHEY and CDR2 SVGAGI. Written as DNA, the CDR3 is TGTGCCAGCAGCTGGACCCCCAGGGAGACCCAGTACTTC. This translates into CASSWTPRETQYF.

CDR3 bases: TGTGCCAGTAGTACCCTGACAGGGAACGAGCAGTACTTC. Translating gives CASSTLTGNEQYF. The chain is built from TRBV19 and TRBJ2-7; 7 positions match TRBD1. The CDR3 is 13 residues long. Unmatched junction bases numbered 5, after V lost 4 bases and J lost 5 bases. Germline CDR1 LNHDA, CDR2 SQIVND (reference sequence).

This clone was counted a few times. The chain has TRBV7-9 and TRBJ2-7, with D perhaps matching TRBD1 or TRBD2 (5 bases each). This CDR3 comprises 14 residues. The V gene's germline CDR1 is SEHNR and CDR2 FQNEAQ (reference sequence). The V end lost 5 bases, the J end lost 1 base, and 12 bases lay between the germline ends. In DNA form, the CDR3 reads TGTGCCAGCAGCCGTTCATGGGGGTCCTACGAGCAGTACTTC. Translated, it gives CASSRSWGSYEQYF.

The chain couples TRBV9 to TRBJ1-1; D might be TRBD1 (5 bases). The CDR3 has 14 amino acids. The germline gives CDR1 SGDLS, CDR2 YYNGEE. The ends were cut back, 0 bases at V and 5 bases at J, with 11 bases in the middle. The chain's CDR3 is CASSVAGAGTEAFF. CDR3 nucleotide sequence: TGTGCCAGCAGCGTAGCTGGGGCCGGAACTGAAGCTTTCTTT.

The chain links TRBV5-1 to TRBJ2-5; 7 positions agree with TRBD2. The CDR3 has 14 residues. V gave up 0 bases and J gave up 4 bases; unmatched junction bases: 3. Germline-derived CDR1 and CDR2 are SGHRS and YFSETQ. In DNA, the CDR3 is TGCGCCAGCAGCTTGGCGGGGGGACGAGAGACCCAGTACTTC. Amino acids: CASSLAGGRETQYF.

This chain uses TRBV27 with TRBJ2-2; D is unclear. Trimming stripped 5 bases from V and 3 bases from J, with 7 bases between. This CDR3 is 13 amino acids long. CDR1 and CDR2 from the germline V gene are MNHEY and SMNVEV (reference sequence). The CDR3 DNA follows: TGTGCCAGCAGTACCTCCTACACCGGGGAGCTGTTTTTT. As protein: CASSTSYTGELFF.

The chain combines TRBV24-1 with TRBJ2-7, with TRBD1 matching over 12 bases. Germline V gene sequence: CDR1 KGHDR, CDR2 SFDVKD. The ends lost 4 bases at V and 6 bases at J; junction bases unmatched: 9. CDR3 size: 16 residues. The CDR3 DNA reads TGTGCCACCAGTGACCCACGCGGGACAGGGGGCTCCGAGCAGTACTTC. Translating gives CATSDPRGTGGSEQYF.

This sequence joins TRBV18 and TRBJ2-1; D gene ambiguous. V lost 0 bases, J lost 9 bases, and 21 bases lay in between. Germline V gives CDR1 KGHSH, CDR2 LQKENI. This CDR3 has 17 amino acids. Here the CDR3 reads CASSPPISEPARGEQFF. Written as DNA, the CDR3 is TGTGCCAGCTCACCACCGATTTCGGAGCCCGCGAGAGGTGAGCAGTTCTTC.

The chain employs TRBV7-2 and TRBJ2-3; 7 bases map to TRBD2. CDR1 SGHTA and CDR2 FQGNSA come from the germline V gene. J lost 5 bases, V lost 6 bases, and 8 bases had no gene match. The CDR3 consists of 14 residues. The CDR3 DNA follows: TGTGCCAGCAGGCCCAGCGGGGTAAAAGATACGCAGTATTTT. It specifies CASRPSGVKDTQYF.

The J gene is TRBJ2-5, the V gene TRBV27, with 10 positions matching TRBD1. Near its end, the DNA agrees better with TRBJ2-7, so the J call may be wrong. Germline-derived CDR1 and CDR2 are MNHEY and SMNVEV (reference sequence). The CDR3 is made up of 16 amino acids. The DNA for the CDR3 is TGTGCCAGCAGTCCGGCCCTGACAGGGGGCGGCTACGAGCAGTACTTC. Translation: CASSPALTGGGYEQYF.

The chain carries TRBV5-1 and TRBJ2-6, with 12 bases matching TRBD1. Losses at the gene ends were 4 bases for V and 0 bases for J; bases not matched to a gene: 5. CDR1 SGHRS and CDR2 YFSETQ come from the germline V gene. This CDR3 spans 18 amino acids. The CDR3 sequence: CASSPGTGGPSGANVLTF. The CDR3 region has the DNA TGCGCCAGCAGCCCGGGGACAGGGGGCCCCTCTGGGGCCAACGTCCTGACTTTC.

The chain is built from TRBV6-2 or TRBV6-3 and TRBJ1-5; D gene unclear. Germline V CDR1 and CDR2: MNHEY, SVGEGT. V lost 4 bases and J lost 4, with 11 bases in between. The CDR3 consists of 14 residues. CDR3 sequence (DNA): TGTGCCAGCAGTTTCTGGAGTCAGAATCAGCCCCAGCATTTT. It yields the protein CASSFWSQNQPQHF.

The rearrangement uses TRBV18 and TRBJ1-1; TRBD1 agrees at 7 bases. The trim removed 8 bases at V and 0 bases at J, leaving 3 bases unmatched. The germline gives CDR1 KGHSH, CDR2 LQKENI. The CDR3 is 13 residues long. For the CDR3, the DNA is TGTGCCAGCGGGGACAGCATGAACACTGAAGCTTTCTTT. This codes for CASGDSMNTEAFF. The whole variable domain, filled in from reference TRBV18 and TRBJ1-1, reads NAGVMQNPRHLVRRRGQEARLRCSPMKGHSHVYWYRQLPEEGLKFMVYLQKENIIDESGMPKERFSAEFPKEGPSILRIQQVVRGDSAAYFCASGDSMNTEAFFGQGTRLTVV.

The sample holds a few counts of this clone. The chain joins TRBV7-2 to TRBJ2-7; TRBD2 aligns across 10 bases. J gave up 1 base and V 1 base, and 1 base lay outside the gene matches. The CDR3 runs 15 residues. Germline CDR1 and CDR2: SGHTA and FQGNSA. The DNA for the CDR3 is TGTGCCAGCAGCTTAGGAGCGGGGGGGTCCTACGAGCAGTACTTC. The encoded protein is CASSLGAGGSYEQYF.

The chain combines TRBV10-1 with TRBJ1-4, with D perhaps matching TRBD1 (5 bases). Germline values: CDR1 WNHNN, CDR2 SYGVQD (reference sequence). CDR3 length: 14 residues. V was clipped by 7 bases and J by 8 bases, with 17 bases between them. The CDR3 loop is CASKRRDGSEKLFF. CDR3 sequence (DNA): TGCGCCAGCAAAAGACGGGACGGGTCGGAAAAACTGTTTTTT.

V gene TRBV3-1 (or the pseudogene TRBV3-2) combines with J gene TRBJ2-5; TRBD1 matches at 8 bases. There are 15 residues in the CDR3. Trimming at V came to 7 bases and at J to 2 bases, leaving 9 bases not matched to a gene. CDR1 is LGHDT and CDR2 is YNNKEL in the germline V gene (reference sequence). The CDR3 here is CASKIGQGRQETQYF. CDR3 DNA sequence: TGTGCCAGCAAGATCGGACAGGGTAGGCAAGAGACCCAGTACTTC.

The chain carries TRBV28 and TRBJ1-5, with D perhaps TRBD1 (5 bases). CDR3 length: 15 amino acids. V gave up 7 bases and J gave up 8 bases, with 21 bases separating them. Germline V gene sequence: CDR1 MDHEN, CDR2 SYDVKM. The CDR3 reads CASTFSGQGYEPQHF. In nucleotides, the CDR3 is TGTGCCAGCACCTTCTCGGGGCAGGGTTATGAGCCCCAGCATTTT.

The chain combines TRBV29-1 with TRBJ1-2; the match to TRBD1 covers 10 bases. Germline V gene data show CDR1 as SQVTM and CDR2 as ANQGSEA. V shed 6 bases and J 4 bases; nucleotides not matched to a gene: 11. The CDR3 spans 15 residues. The DNA of the CDR3 is TGCAGCGTAAGGCTGACAGGGGGCGAAGGCTATGGCTACACCTTC. This sequence encodes CSVRLTGGEGYGYTF.

Details on this clone: A read error may account for a junction end that differs from germline. The V call is TRBV15, the J call TRBJ1-1; 7 bases are a match to TRBD1. Germline CDR1 LNHNV, CDR2 YYDKDF (reference sequence). This CDR3 spans 13 amino acids. CDR3 amino acids: CATSRDRDTEAFF. As DNA, the CDR3 is TGTGCCACCAGTAGAGACAGGGACACTGAAGCTTTCTTT.

This clone turned up a few times. The genes are TRBV5-1 and TRBJ2-7; D might be TRBD2 (5 bases). V lost 1 base to trimming and J lost 0 bases, with 8 bases between them. The germline V gene encodes CDR1 SGHRS and CDR2 YFSETQ. The CDR3 consists of 14 residues. The CDR3 sequence: CASSLMGSSYEQYF. The CDR3 coding sequence is TGCGCCAGCAGCTTGATGGGGAGCTCCTACGAGCAGTACTTC.

The chain carries TRBV19 and TRBJ1-5, with D unresolved. Germline CDR1 and CDR2: LNHDA and SQIVND (reference sequence). V gave up 1 base and J gave up 2 bases, with 12 bases separating them. CDR3 length equals 16 residues. CDR3 bases: TGTGCCAGTAGTATAGGGGGAGGACGGCGCAATCAGCCCCAGCATTTT. This gives the protein CASSIGGGRRNQPQHF. Full variable domain (outside the CDR3, taken from reference TRBV19 and TRBJ1-5): DGGITQSPKYLFRKEGQNVTLSCEQNLNHDAMYWYRQDPGQGLRLIYYSQIVNDFQKGDIAEGYSVSREKKESFPLTVTSAQKNPTAFYLCASSIGGGRRNQPQHFGDGTRLSIL.